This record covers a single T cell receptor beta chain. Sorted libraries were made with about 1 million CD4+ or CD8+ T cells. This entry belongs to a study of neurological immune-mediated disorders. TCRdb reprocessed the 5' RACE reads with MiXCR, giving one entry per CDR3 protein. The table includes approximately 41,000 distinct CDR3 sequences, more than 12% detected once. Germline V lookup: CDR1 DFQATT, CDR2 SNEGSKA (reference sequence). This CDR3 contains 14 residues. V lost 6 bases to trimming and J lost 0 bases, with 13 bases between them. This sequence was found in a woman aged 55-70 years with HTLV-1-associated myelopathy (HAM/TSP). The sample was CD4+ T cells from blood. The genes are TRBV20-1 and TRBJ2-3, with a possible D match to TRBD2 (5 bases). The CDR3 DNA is TGCAGTGCCCGTGGGGAGCTTAGCACAGATACGCAGTATTTT. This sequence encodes CSARGELSTDTQYF.